These 17 T cell receptor beta chains originate from one sample sequenced in a study of T cell repertoires in cytomegalovirus infection. No antigen is known for these receptors. MiXCR, applied by TCRdb to the reads, yields one record per CDR3 protein. The sample lists about 310,000 distinct CDR3 sequences; 25% were seen once. The sequencing here drew on cultured PBMCs, taken from culture after CMV antigen stimulation. The receptors here all came from a human donor in good health (CMV status not recorded). Some clones in this sample may be carry-over from other donors' samples.

A few counts support this clonotype. V is TRBV7-8 and J is TRBJ2-1; 8 bases agree with TRBD2. This CDR3 has 15 amino acids. Germline assignment: CDR1 SGHVS and CDR2 FQNEAQ. Trimming took 5 bases from V and 8 from J; bases not matched to a gene: 11. The CDR3 bases are TGTGCCAGCAGCCAAACTAGCGGAGGACCCGATGAGCAGTTCTTC. It yields the protein CASSQTSGGPDEQFF.

This chain links TRBV27 with TRBJ2-7, with TRBD2 as a possible D gene (7 bases). CDR1 and CDR2 (germline): MNHEY, SMNVEV (reference sequence). The CDR3 totals 14 residues. V lost 3 bases to trimming and J lost 6 bases, with 15 bases between them. CDR3 DNA sequence: TGTGCCAGCAGTTTCGGGGGGCGAGCGCCCGAGCAGTACTTC. The encoded protein is CASSFGGRAPEQYF.

The chain recombines TRBV5-1 with TRBJ1-1; tentative D call: TRBD1 (5 bases). The CDR3 length is 15 residues. The germline gives CDR1 SGHRS, CDR2 YFSETQ. Trimming shortened V by 0 bases and J by 4 bases, and 13 bases separated the two germline ends. The CDR3 nucleotides read TGCGCCAGCAGCTTGGAAAACGCAGGGAGCACTGAAGCTTTCTTT. Amino acids: CASSLENAGSTEAFF.

The J gene is TRBJ2-7, the V gene TRBV7-6, with D perhaps matching TRBD1 or TRBD2 (5 bases each). The CDR3 length is 14 residues. Germline loops: CDR1 SGHVS, CDR2 FNYEAQ. Trimming removed 5 bases at V and 2 bases at J, with 13 bases between. The CDR3 sequence: CASSGTLEAYEQYF. Here the CDR3 DNA reads TGTGCCAGCAGCGGGACCCTCGAGGCCTACGAGCAGTACTTC.

This clonotype was found a few times. The chain's CDR3 is CASSWRDSLSGANVLTF. CDR3 bases: TGTGCCAGCAGTTGGAGGGACAGTCTCTCTGGGGCCAACGTCCTGACTTTC. This chain connects TRBV27 to TRBJ2-6; D perhaps matches TRBD1 (7 bases). Germline CDR1 is MNHEY and CDR2 is SMNVEV (reference sequence). With 4 bases removed from V and 0 bases from J, the gap between germline ends came to 13 bases. The CDR3 covers 17 residues.

This clonotype was seen a few times. CDR3: CASSLRDRGGYTF. In nucleotides, the CDR3 is TGTGCCAGCAGCTTACGGGACAGGGGAGGCTACACCTTC. This rearrangement joins TRBV7-8 to TRBJ1-2; 10 bases map to TRBD1. Germline values: CDR1 SGHVS, CDR2 FQNEAQ. The junction had 2 bases not matched to a gene; V was cut back by 2 bases and J by 8 bases. The CDR3 consists of 13 residues.

This clonotype was counted a few times. The chain joins TRBV7-2 to TRBJ2-1, with D tentatively TRBD2 (5 bases). V was cut by 5 bases and J by 8 bases, with 19 bases left in between. Germline CDR1 is SGHTA and CDR2 is FQGNSA. There are 15 residues in the CDR3. CDR3 bases: TGTGCCAGCAGCATTCACCGCGGGCCGATCTATGAGCAGTTCTTC. The encoded protein is CASSIHRGPIYEQFF.

In its sample, this clonotype was seen a few times. This chain joins TRBV19 and TRBJ1-1, with TRBD1 matching 12 bases. The CDR3 is made up of 18 amino acids. Germline trimming cut 5 bases from V and 3 bases from J; bases unmatched to any gene: 13. The germline CDR1 and CDR2 sequences are LNHDA and SQIVND (reference sequence). CDR3 sequence: CASSWWDRGPGGDTEAFF. CDR3 nucleotides: TGTGCCAGTAGTTGGTGGGACAGGGGGCCAGGGGGGGACACTGAAGCTTTCTTT.

This clonotype was seen ten or more times. V is TRBV7-8 and J is TRBJ2-1; unclear D gene. CDR1 and CDR2 (germline): SGHVS, FQNEAQ. Trimming left V 6 bases short and J 0 bases short, with 12 bases between. The CDR3 has 15 residues. CDR3 region: CASSIQVSSYNEQFF. In nucleotides, the CDR3 is TGTGCCAGCAGTATTCAGGTTTCCTCCTACAATGAGCAGTTCTTC.

The gene calls are TRBV12-3 or TRBV12-4 and TRBJ1-1, with D perhaps matching TRBD1 (6 bases). Trimming removed 5 bases at V and 7 bases at J, with 11 bases between. The length of the CDR3 is 12 residues. CDR3 nucleotide sequence: TGTGCCAGCAGTCGGGACAACTTTGAAGCTTTCTTT. Amino acid sequence: CASSRDNFEAFF.

This clonotype was found a few times. The chain's CDR3 is CASSLVAGYEQFF. In nucleotides, the CDR3 is TGTGCCAGCAGCTTAGTGGCAGGCTATGAGCAGTTCTTC. The chain recombines TRBV7-2 with TRBJ2-1, with unresolved D. This CDR3 has 13 amino acids. Germline CDR1 reads SGHTA; CDR2 reads FQGNSA. The V end lost 1 base, the J end lost 8 bases, and 9 bases lay between the germline ends.

This clonotype was counted only a few times. This chain links TRBV6-5 with TRBJ2-1; tentatively, D is TRBD2 (6 bases). Germline V gene lookup returns CDR1 MNHEY and CDR2 SVGAGI. CDR3 length equals 15 residues. Between the trimmed V and J ends, which lost 6 bases and 2 bases, there was a span of 14 bases. The CDR3 loop is CASSRTGTAYNEQFF. The CDR3 coding sequence is TGTGCCAGCAGCCGTACCGGGACTGCCTACAATGAGCAGTTCTTC.

This clonotype appeared a few times. V usage is TRBV23-1 and J usage is TRBJ2-3; TRBD1 might be the D (6 bases). TRBV23-1 is recorded as an ORF, its role being uncertain. Trimming took 2 bases from V and 1 from J, leaving 16 bases between them. This CDR3 contains 17 residues. In DNA form, the CDR3 reads TGCGCCAGCAGTCAAGAGGACAGTTCCCGCGGCACAGATACGCAGTATTTT. Translated: CASSQEDSSRGTDTQYF.

This clonotype came up many times. The chain has TRBV7-2 and TRBJ1-1; a possible D gene is TRBD1 (6 bases). CDR1 and CDR2 (germline): SGHTA, FQGNSA. V lost 3 bases, J lost 4 bases, and 15 bases lay in between. CDR3 length: 15 residues. CDR3 amino acids: CASSFGDRILTEAFF. CDR3 in DNA: TGTGCCAGCAGCTTTGGAGACAGGATTCTCACTGAAGCTTTCTTT.

This clonotype was seen only a few times. V gene TRBV7-2 combines with J gene TRBJ2-3; TRBD2 is a possible D gene (6 bases). Germline V lookup: CDR1 SGHTA, CDR2 FQGNSA. This CDR3 has 14 residues. V lost 5 bases, J lost 6 bases, and 15 bases lay in between. DNA for the CDR3: TGTGCCAGCAGCCAAACGGGGGTATTGGATACGCAGTATTTT. Amino acid sequence: CASSQTGVLDTQYF.

This chain uses TRBV10-3 with TRBJ2-1; D might be TRBD2 (5 bases). CDR3 size: 15 residues. Trimming cost V 0 bases and J 4 bases, with 10 bases left between them. Germline V gene sequence: CDR1 ENHRY, CDR2 SYGVKD. The CDR3 reads CAISESASWYNEQFF. Here the CDR3 DNA reads TGTGCCATCAGTGAGTCGGCTAGCTGGTACAATGAGCAGTTCTTC.

The CDR3 sequence is CSAMGLDRNTQYF. The CDR3 region has the DNA TGCAGCGCGATGGGACTAGATCGTAATACGCAGTATTTT. The chain joins TRBV29-1 to TRBJ2-3; 8 bases fit TRBD2. V trimming: 7 bases; J trimming: 7 bases; junction bases outside the gene matches: 10. This CDR3 spans 13 amino acids. In germline, CDR1 is SQVTM, CDR2 ANQGSEA.